Listed below are T cell receptor beta chains from one sample, sequenced in a study of shared clonotypes between healthy human individuals. Libraries were prepared by immunoSEQ multiplex PCR; TCRdb keeps only in-frame clonotypes and omits some of them. Of about 1.5 million clones in the sample, nearly 99% were seen once. Sequencing was performed on naive CD4+ T cells sorted from blood. The receptors derive from a man in his thirties or forties in good health. Each CDR3 is given with its conserved first and last residue. A D gene is named only where the DNA matches it firmly. Only some rows state a clone size, as once, few, many or a class for expanded clones.

abundance,j_gene,v_gene,d_gene,CDR3nt,CDR3aa
.,TRBJ2-5,TRBV7-9,.,TGTGCCAGCAGCTTAAAGGCAAGGGCCGGGAGAGAGACCCAGTACTTC,CASSLKARAGRETQYF
.,TRBJ1-1,TRBV28,.,TGTGCCAGCAGTTTCCCCCGGGGTAGCACTGAAGCTTTCTTT,CASSFPRGSTEAFF
.,TRBJ2-2,TRBV5-1,.,TGCGCCAGCAGCCTTACAGCCGCGAACACCGGGGAGCTGTTTTTT,CASSLTAANTGELFF
.,TRBJ2-4,TRBV6-1,.,TGTGCCAGCAGTGAACCCACCCCCGGGTGGGGAAGGCACTTC,CASSEPTPGWGRHF
.,TRBJ2-7,TRBV28,.,TGTGCCAGCAGGTACAGGGCCACCTACGAGCAGTACTTC,CASRYRATYEQYF
.,TRBJ2-3,TRBV30,TRBD2,TGTGCCTGGAGACTAGCGGGAGGGATGCGAGCCACAGATACGCAGTATTTT,CAWRLAGGMRATDTQYF
.,TRBJ2-7,TRBV29-1,TRBD2,TGCAGCGGAGTTGGACTAGCGGGAGCGCGCGAGCAGTACTTC,CSGVGLAGAREQYF
once,TRBJ2-7,TRBV7-9,.,TGTGCCACCTCAGGGGCATACGAGCAGTACTTC,CATSGAYEQYF
.,TRBJ2-7,TRBV28,.,TGTGCCAGCAGTTACCTTGGGATCGCCTACGAGCAGTACTTC,CASSYLGIAYEQYF
.,TRBJ1-5,TRBV7-8,.,TGTGCCAGCAGCCCAGGACACCCCTGGAATAGCAATCAGCCCCAGCATTTT,CASSPGHPWNSNQPQHF
.,TRBJ2-1,TRBV11-2,.,TGTGCCAGCAGCTTAGCCCGTGGGAACTACAATGAGCAGTTCTTC,CASSLARGNYNEQFF
.,TRBJ1-1,TRBV30,.,TGTGCCTGGAGTACTACGACTACCAGCACTGAAGCTTTCTTT,CAWSTTTTSTEAFF
.,TRBJ2-7,TRBV5-1,.,TGCGCCAGCAGCTTGGATGGGGTTGACGAGCAGTACTTC,CASSLDGVDEQYF
.,TRBJ2-5,TRBV7-9,TRBD2,TGTGCCAGCAGCTTAGCGCGTGGGCTAGCGGGAGTTGAGACCCAGTACTTC,CASSLARGLAGVETQYF
.,TRBJ2-7,TRBV10-3,.,TGTGCCATCAGTGAAAGGAGCCCCTACGAGCAGTACTTC,CAISERSPYEQYF
.,TRBJ2-7,TRBV19,TRBD1,TGTGCCAGTACCCCCTCCGGGACAGGTTCCTACGAGCAGTACTTC,CASTPSGTGSYEQYF
once,TRBJ1-3,TRBV7-6,TRBD1,TGTGCCAGCAGCCAACAAGGACGGACAGGGATTACATTGGTTGGAAACACCATATATTTT,CASSQQGRTGITLVGNTIYF
.,TRBJ2-5,TRBV4-3,.,TGCGCCAGCAGCCCCGAGATAGCGGTCCAGACCCAGTACTTC,CASSPEIAVQTQYF
.,TRBJ2-5,TRBV5-1,.,TGCGCCAGCAGCTTACAGGAAGAGACCCAGTACTTC,CASSLQEETQYF
.,TRBJ1-2,TRBV5-7,.,TGTGCCAGCAGCTTGGATTTAAGGGTATATGGCTACACCTTC,CASSLDLRVYGYTF
once,TRBJ2-2,TRBV2,.,TGTGCCAGCAGTGGGGAGGTCACCGGGGAGCTGTTTTTT,CASSGEVTGELFF
.,TRBJ2-1,TRBV7-2,TRBD2,TGTGCCAGCAAGTTAGCGGGGACACTGGGTGAGCAGTTCTTC,CASKLAGTLGEQFF
.,TRBJ1-5,TRBV18,.,TGTGCCAGCTCTCTCGGTCAGGGCAATCAGCCCCAGCATTTT,CASSLGQGNQPQHF